The source of this T cell receptor (beta chain) is a study of cytomegalovirus exposure and HLA in healthy donors. Study-level background: A later analysis reported the same platform for the roughly 110 validation repertoires and the 666 first-cohort repertoires. The study's findings and limits: That first-cohort TCR clusters tended to co-occur in the 120 or so validation repertoires was found in a later analysis. The study listed roughly 160 cytomegalovirus-associated TCR beta chains.

Concerning this clone itself: Its target is unknown.

Donors came from a validation cohort of 95 to 150 subjects, distinct from the first 666-subject cohort. Unmatched junction bases numbered 13, after V lost 7 bases and J lost 5 bases. From germline, CDR1 is MNHNS and CDR2 SASEGT. This CDR3 comprises 15 residues. Assay: immunoSEQ multiplex PCR; the TCRdb copy retains only in-frame clones and omits some. This sample carries 150,000 to 250,000 clones, roughly 82% of them seen once, and the ten largest clones take around 15%. This chain links TRBV6-1 with TRBJ2-5, with 7 bases matching TRBD1. The TCR sequence derives from a woman under 40 in good health and CMV-seropositive. Sequenced material: PBMCs. In DNA form, the CDR3 reads TGTGCCAGCACCGAAGGACGCAGGGGGATTGAGACCCAGTACTTC. As protein: CASTEGRRGIETQYF.